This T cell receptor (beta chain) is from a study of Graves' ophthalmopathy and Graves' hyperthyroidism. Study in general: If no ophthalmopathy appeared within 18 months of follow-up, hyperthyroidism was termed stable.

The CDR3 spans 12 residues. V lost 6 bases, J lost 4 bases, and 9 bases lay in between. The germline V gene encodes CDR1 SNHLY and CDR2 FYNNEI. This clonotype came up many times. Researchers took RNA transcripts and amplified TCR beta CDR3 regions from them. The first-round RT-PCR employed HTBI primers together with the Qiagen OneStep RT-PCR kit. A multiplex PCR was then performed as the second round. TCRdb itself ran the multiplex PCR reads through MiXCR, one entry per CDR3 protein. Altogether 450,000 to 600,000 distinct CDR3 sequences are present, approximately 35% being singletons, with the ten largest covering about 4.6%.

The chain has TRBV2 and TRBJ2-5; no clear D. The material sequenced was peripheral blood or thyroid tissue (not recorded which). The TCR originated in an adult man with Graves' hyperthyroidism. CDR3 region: CASRAVRETQYF. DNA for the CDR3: TGTGCCAGCAGGGCGGTCCGAGAGACCCAGTACTTC.